A selection of T cell receptor beta chains follows, all from one sample in a study of T cells after yellow fever vaccination. TCRdb analysed the 5' RACE reads with MiXCR anew, one entry per CDR3 protein. The table includes about 220,000 distinct CDR3 sequences, 3% to 4% detected once. The material sequenced was CD4+ T cells sorted from PBMCs, taken 10 days after the yellow fever booster vaccination. All receptors derive from a young man who received the YFV17D yellow fever vaccine. Both conserved end residues are trimmed from each CDR3. Fields, in order: V gene, J gene, clone size, D gene, CDR3 length, CDR3 protein. The D gene is left open where the match is weak. The size field is filled for only some rows; it gives once, few, many or a size class.

>TRBV7-3|TRBJ1-1|.|.|14
ASSLGGAGVNTEAF
>TRBV7-2|TRBJ1-3|.|TRBD1|13
ASSTRQGSGNTIY
>TRBV20-1|TRBJ1-2|many|TRBD1|11
SASTGIFGGYT
>TRBV10-3|TRBJ2-2|few|TRBD1|15
AISESSGTDYTGELF
>TRBV5-5|TRBJ2-1|.|.|13
ASSLPGPSYNEQF
>TRBV19|TRBJ1-2|few|TRBD1|14
ASSIGTERPNYGYT
>TRBV5-1|TRBJ1-1|many|TRBD1|13
ASSLAGQGITEAF
>TRBV18|TRBJ1-3|few|.|11
ASSPGPGNTIY
>TRBV19|TRBJ1-2|.|.|11
ASSKEYPYGYT
>TRBV19|TRBJ2-3|many|TRBD1|15
ASSISLPGQSADTQY
>TRBV7-9|TRBJ2-5|many|.|14
ASSPAVAGMGETQY
>TRBV7-9|TRBJ1-1|few|.|11
ASSLESGTEAF
>TRBV20-1|TRBJ2-2|many|TRBD2|14
SARDWKRGNTGELF